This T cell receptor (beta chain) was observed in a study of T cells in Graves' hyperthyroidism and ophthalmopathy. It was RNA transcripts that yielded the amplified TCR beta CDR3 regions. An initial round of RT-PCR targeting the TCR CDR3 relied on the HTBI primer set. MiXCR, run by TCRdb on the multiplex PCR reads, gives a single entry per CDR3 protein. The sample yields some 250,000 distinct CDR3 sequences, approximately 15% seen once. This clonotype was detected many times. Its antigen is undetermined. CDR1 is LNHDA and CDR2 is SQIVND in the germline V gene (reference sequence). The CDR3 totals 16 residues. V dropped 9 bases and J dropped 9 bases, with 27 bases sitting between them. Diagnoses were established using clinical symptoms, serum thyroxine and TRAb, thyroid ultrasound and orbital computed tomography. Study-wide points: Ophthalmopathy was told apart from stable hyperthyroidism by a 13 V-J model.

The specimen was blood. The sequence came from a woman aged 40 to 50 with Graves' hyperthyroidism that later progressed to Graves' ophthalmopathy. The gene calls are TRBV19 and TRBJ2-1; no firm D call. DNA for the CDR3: TGTGCCAGCCGAAACTCCGGGCCGCTCCCCTTGGGTGAGCAGTTCTTC. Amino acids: CASRNSGPLPLGEQFF.